This entry lists 17 T cell receptor beta chains sequenced from one sample in a study of T cells in Graves' hyperthyroidism and ophthalmopathy. Authors of the study amplified TCR beta CDR3 regions from RNA transcripts. A first-round RT-PCR of the TCR CDR3 used the HTBI primer set. TCRdb reprocessed the multiplex PCR reads with MiXCR, giving one entry per CDR3 protein. The sample includes around 560,000 distinct CDR3 sequences, over 15% of them seen just once. Sequenced sample: blood. The receptors here all came from a woman aged 18-29 years with Graves' hyperthyroidism.

This clonotype was seen only once. A much larger clone lies one base from this, so it may be a read error. The genes are TRBV20-1 and TRBJ2-1; maybe TRBD2 (6 bases). V lost 4 bases and J lost 5, with 15 bases in between. There are 14 residues in the CDR3. CDR1 DFQATT and CDR2 SNEGSKA come from the germline V gene (reference sequence). CDR3 loop: CSATLVGGHNEQFF. As DNA, the CDR3 is TGCAGTGCTACCTTAGTGGGGGGTCACAATGAGCAGTTCTTC.

This clonotype occurred a few times. The chain has TRBV6-4 and TRBJ2-3, with D perhaps TRBD2 (5 bases). The V gene lost 4 bases and the J gene lost 2 bases, with 7 bases spanning the gap. This CDR3 has 13 residues. The germline V gene has CDR1 MRHNA and CDR2 SNTAGT. As DNA, the CDR3 is TGTGCCAGCAGTGCCGGGGACACAGATACGCAGTATTTT. This codes for CASSAGDTDTQYF.

A word on this clonotype: A much larger clone is a single base away; this may be a read error. The chain recombines TRBV29-1 with TRBJ2-7; TRBD1 aligns across 7 bases. The end of the DNA aligns better with TRBJ2-1, so the J call may be wrong. The germline V gene encodes CDR1 SQVTM and CDR2 ANQGSEA. The CDR3 spans 14 residues. The CDR3: CSVVGTANSYEQFF. The CDR3 nucleotides are TGCAGCGTTGTAGGGACAGCGAACTCCTACGAGCAGTTCTTC.

This clonotype was seen ten or more times. The CDR3 spells CASSFYGNTEAFF. CDR3 bases: TGTGCCAGCAGCTTTTACGGGAACACTGAAGCTTTCTTT. The chain uses TRBV7-9 and TRBJ1-1; D remains unclear. Germline CDR1 and CDR2: SEHNR and FQNEAQ (reference sequence). The CDR3 is made up of 13 amino acids. Trimming took 3 bases from V and 1 from J, leaving 6 bases between them.

In its sample, this clonotype was seen a few times. Just one base apart from a much larger clone, this may be a read error. This chain connects TRBV12-3 or TRBV12-4 to TRBJ2-3; 12 bases are a match to TRBD2. The CDR3 is 17 amino acids. CDR3 region: CASSQTSGRAGTGTQYF. CDR3 in DNA: TGTGCCAGCAGTCAGACTAGCGGGAGAGCCGGGACAGGTACGCAGTATTTT.

This clonotype was picked up many times. This chain uses TRBV30 with TRBJ1-5; a weak D match, TRBD1 (6 bases). Germline V lookup: CDR1 GTSNPN, CDR2 SVGIG (reference sequence). Trimming took 2 bases from V and 0 from J, leaving 20 bases between them. CDR3 size: 18 residues. In nucleotides, the CDR3 is TGTGCCTGGAGTCGAGAGCATACAGGGCGTTATAGCAATCAGCCCCAGCATTTT. Amino acid sequence: CAWSREHTGRYSNQPQHF.

This clonotype was observed at least ten times. This chain connects TRBV18 to TRBJ1-5; D is unresolved. The germline gives CDR1 KGHSH, CDR2 LQKENI. The CDR3 is 14 amino acids. Trimming removed 8 bases at V and 2 bases at J, with 13 bases between. The CDR3 loop is CASSPSGGNQPQHF. The CDR3 DNA is TGTGCCAGCAGCCCTTCGGGCGGCAATCAGCCCCAGCATTTT.

V and J are TRBV7-8 and TRBJ2-7; no clear D. CDR1 is SGHVS, CDR2 FQNEAQ, per germline. V was trimmed by 3 bases and J by 0 bases, leaving 6 bases between them. The CDR3 is 13 residues long. The CDR3: CASSFYSSYEQYF. As DNA, the CDR3 is TGTGCCAGCAGCTTTTATAGCTCCTACGAGCAGTACTTC.

The V and J genes are TRBV12-3 or TRBV12-4 and TRBJ1-2; no clear D gene. This CDR3 contains 14 residues. V dropped 2 bases and J dropped 3 bases, with 10 bases sitting between them. The CDR3 DNA reads TGTGCCAGCAGTTTAACGGAAGGCCACTATGGCTACACCTTC. The encoded protein is CASSLTEGHYGYTF.

Details on this clonotype: A much larger clone lies a single base off, so this may be a read error. The J gene is TRBJ2-1, the V gene TRBV3-1; 7 bases line up with TRBD1. The CDR3 length is 16 residues. Per the germline V gene, CDR1 is LGHDT and CDR2 is YNNKEL (reference sequence). The CDR3 sequence: CASSQHGGQSYNDQFF. The CDR3 coding sequence is TGTGCCAGCAGCCAACATGGGGGACAGTCCTACAATGATCAGTTCTTC.

This clonotype was seen ten or more times. This chain joins TRBV9 and TRBJ2-2; TRBD2 aligns across 8 bases. From germline, CDR1 is SGDLS and CDR2 YYNGEE. The CDR3 sequence is 15 residues long. With 3 bases clipped from V and 0 bases from J, the junction kept 1 base outside the gene matches. This CDR3 is CASSAGGPNTGELFF. CDR3 DNA sequence: TGTGCCAGCAGCGCGGGGGGGCCGAACACCGGGGAGCTGTTTTTT.

The CDR3 DNA reads TGTGCCAGTAGTATTAGCCTAGTTCTCACCGGGGAGCTGTTTTTT. Translated, it gives CASSISLVLTGELFF. The rearrangement links TRBV19 to TRBJ2-2, with D uncertain. CDR3 length: 15 amino acids. The ends were cut back, 3 bases at V and 4 bases at J, with 12 bases in the middle. Germline V gene data show CDR1 as LNHDA and CDR2 as SQIVND (reference sequence).

This clonotype was seen many times. The V and J genes are TRBV6-1 and TRBJ1-1; D is undetermined. CDR3 length: 14 residues. V gave up 7 bases and J gave up 7 bases, with 19 bases separating them. Looked up from germline, CDR1 is MNHNS and CDR2 is SASEGT. CDR3 sequence (DNA): TGTGCCAGCACCAGAACCCAGACCGCTAGTGAAGCTTTCTTT. Translated, it gives CASTRTQTASEAFF.

This clonotype was counted once. The V call is TRBV3-1, the J call TRBJ2-2; 9 bases are a match to TRBD1. This CDR3 has 15 amino acids. V shed 4 bases and J 4 bases; nucleotides not matched to a gene: 4. Per germline, CDR1 LGHDT and CDR2 YNNKEL (reference sequence). CDR3 coding DNA: TGTGCCAGCAGCCCAATGACAGGGGGCACCGGGGAGCTGTTTTTT. It yields the protein CASSPMTGGTGELFF.

This clonotype was recorded at least ten times. V is TRBV20-1 and J is TRBJ1-2, with 9 positions matching TRBD1. V dropped 0 bases and J dropped 2; count of bases not matched to a gene: 1. The germline CDR1 and CDR2 sequences are DFQATT and SNEGSKA (reference sequence). The CDR3 loop spans 14 amino acids. The CDR3 region has the DNA TGCAGTGCTAGAGATGACAGGGGGAACTATGGCTACACCTTC. The encoded protein is CSARDDRGNYGYTF.

This clonotype was seen a few times. This chain connects TRBV24-1 to TRBJ2-2, with 15 bases that match TRBD2. Trimming took 2 bases from V and 3 from J; bases not matched to a gene: 6. This CDR3 spans 19 amino acids. Germline V gene data show CDR1 as KGHDR and CDR2 as SFDVKD. CDR3 DNA sequence: TGTGCCACCAGTGATTCCGGGACTAGCGGGGGGCCCTACACCGGGGAGCTGTTTTTT. It encodes CATSDSGTSGGPYTGELFF.

This sequence joins TRBV4-1 and TRBJ2-5; no reliable D call. In germline, CDR1 is MGHRA, CDR2 YSYEKL. V gave up 1 base and J gave up 4 bases, with 16 bases separating them. The CDR3 contains 16 residues. As DNA, the CDR3 is TGCGCCAGCAGCCAAGTCGGCGTCGGCAGGCGAGAGACCCAGTACTTC. It specifies CASSQVGVGRRETQYF.